This T cell receptor beta chain is from a study of T cell responses to AZD1222 COVID-19 vaccine. Study-level findings and limits: Most donors were white British, females outnumbered males, and clonal diversity was possibly underestimated. Without day 14 samples, only post-peak T cell repertoires were studied.

CDR3 length: 13 residues. Germline V gene lookup returns CDR1 MDHEN and CDR2 SYDVKM. Clones were sequenced by immunoSEQ multiplex PCR, and TCRdb holds only the in-frame ones, with some missing. The sample carries approximately 140,000 clones, around nine tenths recorded once. Concerning this clone itself: Its antigen remains unidentified.

The receptor's source is an adult in good health. Sequencing used peripheral blood, obtained on day 0 of MenACWY control vaccination. The gene calls are TRBV28 and TRBJ1-4; 9 nucleotides align to TRBD1. CDR3 nucleotide sequence: TGTGCACGGACAGGGGCAACTAATGAAAAACTGTTTTTT. As protein: CARTGATNEKLFF.